These 18 T cell receptor beta chains came from one sample sequenced in a study of blood T cell repertoires in COVID-19. Here immunoSEQ multiplex PCR was the method, and the copy in TCRdb shows in-frame clones only, minus some. The profile shows some 70,000 clones, 91% of them singletons. The sample consisted of peripheral blood. All receptors come from a human donor with active COVID-19. The donor label of this sample is uncertain.

This clone was seen a handful of times. The rearrangement joins TRBV6-2 or TRBV6-3 to TRBJ2-7; no clear D gene. Looked up from germline, CDR1 is MNHEY and CDR2 is SVGEGT. This CDR3 comprises 11 residues. The V end lost 6 bases, the J end lost 7 bases, and 10 bases lay between the germline ends. In nucleotides, the CDR3 is TGTGCCAGCAGCCTCTCTTTGGAGCAGTACTTC. Encoded protein: CASSLSLEQYF.

This clone has a single count. The chain carries TRBV9 and TRBJ2-2, with TRBD2 matching 11 bases. This CDR3 is built from 16 residues. Losses at the gene ends were 1 base for V and 5 bases for J; bases not matched to a gene: 4. From germline, CDR1 is SGDLS and CDR2 YYNGEE. CDR3 DNA: TGTGCCAGCAGCGTAACTAGCGGGAGATGGACCGGGGAGCTGTTTTTT. It translates to CASSVTSGRWTGELFF. Full variable domain (outside the CDR3, taken from reference TRBV9 and TRBJ2-2): DSGVTQTPKHLITATGQRVTLRCSPRSGDLSVYWYQQSLDQGLQFLIQYYNGEERAKGNILERFSAQQFPDLHSELNLSSLELGDSALYFCASSVTSGRWTGELFFGEGSRLTVL.

The chain couples TRBV27 to TRBJ2-7, with D perhaps matching TRBD2 (5 bases). The CDR3 length is 14 residues. CDR1 and CDR2 from the germline V gene are MNHEY and SMNVEV (reference sequence). The ends were cut back, 0 bases at V and 5 bases at J, with 11 bases in the middle. The CDR3 DNA follows: TGTGCCAGCAGTTTATCCCAGAGGGCCCACGAGCAGTACTTC. Amino acids: CASSLSQRAHEQYF.

The chain has TRBV5-1 and TRBJ2-1, with a possible D match to TRBD1 (6 bases). The V gene's germline CDR1 is SGHRS and CDR2 YFSETQ. CDR3 length: 13 amino acids. Trimming cost V 4 bases and J 8 bases, with 13 bases left between them. CDR3 sequence: CASSTQQGYEQFF. The CDR3 nucleotides read TGCGCCAGCAGCACGCAACAGGGATATGAGCAGTTCTTC.

This sequence joins TRBV4-1 and TRBJ2-1; TRBD2 aligns across 12 bases. Germline-derived CDR1 and CDR2 are MGHRA and YSYEKL. The CDR3 sequence is 15 residues long. Trimming at V came to 1 base and at J to 6 bases, leaving 1 base not matched to a gene. As DNA, the CDR3 is TGCGCCAGCAGCCAAGGACTAGCGGGAGTCAATGAGCAGTTCTTC. It translates to CASSQGLAGVNEQFF.

The CDR3 nucleotides are TGTGCCAGCAGCTTAGCGGCAGCGGGAGGGGACGAGCAGTACTTC. Translated: CASSLAAAGGDEQYF. The chain joins TRBV7-2 to TRBJ2-7; 10 nucleotides match TRBD2. The CDR3 extends over 15 amino acids. J was trimmed by 5 bases and V by 0 bases; bases with no gene match: 4. The germline CDR1 and CDR2 sequences are SGHTA and FQGNSA.

This sequence joins TRBV6-6 and TRBJ2-7; a weak D match, TRBD2 (5 bases). CDR3 size: 14 residues. The V gene's germline CDR1 is MNHNY and CDR2 SVGAGI (reference sequence). The ends were cut back, 2 bases at V and 0 bases at J, with 8 bases in the middle. Here the CDR3 reads CASSYAAGSYEQYF. The CDR3 DNA sequence: TGTGCCAGCAGTTACGCGGCGGGCTCCTACGAGCAGTACTTC.

The chain links TRBV12-3 or TRBV12-4 to TRBJ1-1; D is possibly TRBD1 (6 bases). V gave up 7 bases and J gave up 4 bases, with 13 bases separating them. This CDR3 is built from 13 residues. Here the CDR3 reads CASTLQGSTEAFF. The CDR3 DNA reads as TGTGCCAGCACCCTACAGGGTAGCACTGAAGCTTTCTTT.

The chain has TRBV19 and TRBJ1-2; TRBD1 agrees at 7 bases. Germline trimming cut 5 bases from V and 6 bases from J; bases unmatched to any gene: 6. This CDR3 has 13 residues. Per germline, CDR1 LNHDA and CDR2 SQIVND (reference sequence). CDR3 sequence: CASSYSGTDGYTF. DNA of the CDR3: TGTGCCAGTAGTTATTCCGGGACAGATGGCTACACCTTC.

Remarks on this clone: The junction differs from germline at one of its ends, possibly a read error. This rearrangement joins TRBV3-1 (or the pseudogene TRBV3-2) to TRBJ2-1; D is possibly TRBD2 (6 bases). Germline lookup yields CDR1 LGHDT and CDR2 YNNKEL (reference sequence). The CDR3 consists of 13 residues. As DNA, the CDR3 is TGTGCCAGCAGCCAAGACGGGGCGGGGTCCAGGATCTTC. Translated, it gives CASSQDGAGSRIF.

The chain joins TRBV2 to TRBJ2-3; 13 bases map to TRBD2. This CDR3 has 15 residues. Germline V gene lookup returns CDR1 SNHLY and CDR2 FYNNEI. V lost 5 bases to trimming and J lost 4 bases; unmatched junction nucleotides: 3. The CDR3 DNA follows: TGTGCCAGCAGTAGGGGACTAGCGGGACCAGATACGCAGTATTTT. Protein product: CASSRGLAGPDTQYF.

This chain uses TRBV25-1 with TRBJ1-4; D ambiguous. Germline CDR1 reads MGHDK; CDR2 reads SYGVNS. Trimming left V 4 bases short and J 8 bases short, with 20 bases between. This CDR3 has 16 residues. The CDR3 is CASSVGRAAGREKLFF. The CDR3 DNA reads as TGTGCCAGCAGTGTCGGCCGGGCTGCTGGGAGGGAAAAACTGTTTTTT.

The chain is built from TRBV30 and TRBJ1-5; TRBD1 agrees at 8 bases. V was clipped by 0 bases and J by 3 bases; unmatched bases: 13. Germline lookup yields CDR1 GTSNPN and CDR2 SVGIG (reference sequence). CDR3 length: 18 residues. This CDR3 is CAWSVTGYGTGPNQPQHF. The CDR3 nucleotides are TGTGCCTGGAGTGTTACCGGGTACGGGACAGGACCCAATCAGCCCCAGCATTTT.

The chain has TRBV4-1 and TRBJ2-1; 14 bases align to TRBD2. This CDR3 is 17 amino acids long. The germline V gene has CDR1 MGHRA and CDR2 YSYEKL. Unmatched junction bases numbered 3, after V lost 2 bases and J lost 3 bases. CDR3 protein: CASSQFGTSGGYNEQFF. The CDR3 DNA reads TGCGCCAGCAGCCAATTCGGGACTAGCGGGGGCTACAATGAGCAGTTCTTC.

This clone was recorded once. V and J are TRBV5-4 and TRBJ2-1; 7 bases are a match to TRBD2. The germline V gene encodes CDR1 SGHNT and CDR2 YYREEE (reference sequence). This CDR3 contains 15 residues. The ends lost 0 bases at V and 0 bases at J; junction bases unmatched: 0. The CDR3 is CASSLASGSYNEQFF. The CDR3 nucleotides are TGTGCCAGCAGCTTGGCTAGCGGCTCCTACAATGAGCAGTTCTTC.

V usage is TRBV5-4 and J usage is TRBJ1-1; no clear D. This CDR3 contains 11 residues. The ends were cut back, 6 bases at V and 1 base at J, with 4 bases in the middle. Germline loops: CDR1 SGHNT, CDR2 YYREEE (reference sequence). CDR3 DNA sequence: TGTGCCAGCACCTCGAACACTGAAGCTTTCTTT. This encodes CASTSNTEAFF.

V is TRBV2 and J is TRBJ2-7; D is possibly TRBD1 (6 bases). CDR1 is SNHLY, CDR2 FYNNEI, per germline. The CDR3 spans 15 residues. Trimming left V 7 bases short and J 6 bases short, with 22 bases between. The DNA of the CDR3 is TGTGCCAGCAAATCAACCAATATACAGGGAACCGAGCAGTACTTC. This sequence encodes CASKSTNIQGTEQYF.

V usage is TRBV11-2 and J usage is TRBJ2-3; D possibly corresponds to TRBD1 (6 bases). The germline gives CDR1 SGHAT, CDR2 FQNNGV. V lost 6 bases to trimming and J lost 4 bases, with 11 bases between them. There are 13 residues in the CDR3. For the CDR3, the DNA is TGTGCCAGCAGAGTACAGGGATCAGATACGCAGTATTTT. Residues: CASRVQGSDTQYF.